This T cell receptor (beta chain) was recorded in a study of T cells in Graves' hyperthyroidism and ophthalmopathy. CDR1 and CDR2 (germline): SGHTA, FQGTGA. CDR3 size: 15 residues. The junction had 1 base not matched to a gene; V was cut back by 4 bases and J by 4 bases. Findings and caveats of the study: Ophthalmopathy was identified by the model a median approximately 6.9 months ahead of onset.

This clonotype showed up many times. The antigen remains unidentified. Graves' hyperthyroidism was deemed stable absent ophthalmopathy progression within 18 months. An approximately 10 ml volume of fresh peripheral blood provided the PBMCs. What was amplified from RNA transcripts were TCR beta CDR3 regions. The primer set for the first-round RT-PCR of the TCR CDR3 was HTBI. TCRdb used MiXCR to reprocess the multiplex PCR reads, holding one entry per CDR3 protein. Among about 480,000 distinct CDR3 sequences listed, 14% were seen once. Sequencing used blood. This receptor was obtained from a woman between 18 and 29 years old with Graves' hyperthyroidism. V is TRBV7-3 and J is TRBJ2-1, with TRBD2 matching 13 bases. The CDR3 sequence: CASSWTSGSYNEQFF. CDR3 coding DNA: TGTGCCAGCAGCTGGACTAGCGGGAGTTACAATGAGCAGTTCTTC.